A single sample is the source of the 17 T cell receptor beta chains below, sequenced in a study of cytomegalovirus exposure and HLA in healthy donors. PCR used 60 Vbeta primers and 13 Jbeta primers. Sequencing used immunoSEQ multiplex PCR; TCRdb keeps in-frame clones, though not all of them. Of about 270,000 clones listed, 70% to 90% are singletons. Sequenced sample: PBMCs. Receptors were obtained from a man between 40 and 49 years old in good health and CMV-seropositive.

The chain links TRBV19 to TRBJ1-1; 7 bases are shared with TRBD1. Per germline, CDR1 LNHDA and CDR2 SQIVND (reference sequence). The CDR3 runs 15 residues. Unmatched junction bases numbered 6, after V lost 3 bases and J lost 2 bases. The CDR3 nucleotides are TGTGCCAGTAGTATCGGGACAGAGATTAACACTGAAGCTTTCTTT. It codes for CASSIGTEINTEAFF.

The J gene is TRBJ1-4, the V gene TRBV9; TRBD1 aligns across 9 bases. The CDR3 has 14 residues. J was trimmed by 5 bases and V by 4 bases; bases with no gene match: 3. Germline values: CDR1 SGDLS, CDR2 YYNGEE. CDR3 nucleotide sequence: TGTGCCAGCAGCCGGACAGGGGTAAATGAAAAACTGTTTTTT. It codes for CASSRTGVNEKLFF.

This sequence joins TRBV21-1 and TRBJ1-5. TRBV21-1 has pseudogene status. The CDR3 extends over 11 amino acids. The CDR3 loop reads CASNSLRPQHF. In DNA form, the CDR3 reads TGTGCCAGCAACTCCTTACGGCCCCAGCATTTT.

Comments on this clone: Other DNA sequences in the sample encode the same CDR3. The chain uses TRBV18 and TRBJ1-5; 8 bases match TRBD1. CDR1 and CDR2 (germline): KGHSH, LQKENI. The CDR3 is 13 residues long. V was pared by 3 bases and J by 5 bases, with 0 bases of the junction left unmatched. The DNA of the CDR3 is TGTGCCAGCTCACCGGACAGGGATCAGCCCCAGCATTTT. It encodes CASSPDRDQPQHF.

This clone came up a few times. The CDR3 nucleotides are TGTGCCAGCAGTCCCCCCCATGGTAGAGGGAATGGCTACACCTTC. Translation: CASSPPHGRGNGYTF. The chain has TRBV28 and TRBJ1-2; no firm D call. The length of the CDR3 is 15 residues. V was trimmed by 5 bases and J by 6 bases, leaving 19 bases between them. In germline, CDR1 is MDHEN, CDR2 SYDVKM.

This clone was picked up a small number of times. V is TRBV18 and J is TRBJ2-2, with a weak D call TRBD2 (6 bases). This CDR3 region has 23 residues. V was pared by 1 base and J by 5 bases, with 35 bases between. CDR1 is KGHSH, CDR2 LQKENI, per germline. The DNA of the CDR3 is TGTGCCAGCTCACCACGGTCGGGGGACCTGGCTAGACGGAATCTTAGGAAGACCGGGGAGCTGTTTTTT. Translation: CASSPRSGDLARRNLRKTGELFF. The full variable domain, in which reference TRBV18 and TRBJ2-2 provide the parts outside the CDR3, is NAGVMQNPRHLVRRRGQEARLRCSPMKGHSHVYWYRQLPEEGLKFMVYLQKENIIDESGMPKERFSAEFPKEGPSILRIQQVVRGDSAAYFCASSPRSGDLARRNLRKTGELFFGEGSRLTVL.

This clone was observed once. The chain couples TRBV5-1 to TRBJ1-3; D is uncertain. Germline assignment: CDR1 SGHRS and CDR2 YFSETQ. Trimming removed 2 bases from V and 9 bases from J, with 12 bases in between. This CDR3 region has 13 residues. CDR3 region: CASSLETRSTIYF. CDR3 coding DNA: TGCGCCAGCAGCTTAGAGACCCGGAGCACCATATATTTT.

This chain uses TRBV5-8 with TRBJ1-2, with D tentatively TRBD1 (6 bases). V was clipped by 4 bases and J by 6 bases, with 16 bases between them. CDR1 is SGHTS, CDR2 YDEGEE, per germline. The CDR3 spans 14 residues. The CDR3 coding sequence is TGTGCCAGCAGCCACAGGGTTAAGAGCCATGGCTACACCTTC. Its translation is CASSHRVKSHGYTF. Combining the CDR3 with reference TRBV5-8 and TRBJ1-2 gives the whole variable domain EAGVTQSPTHLIKTRGQQATLRCSPISGHTSVYWYQQALGLGLQFLLWYDEGEERNRGNFPPRFSGRQFPNYSSELNVNALELEDSALYLCASSHRVKSHGYTFGSGTRLTVV.

The chain recombines TRBV7-6 with TRBJ2-7; 10 nucleotides align to TRBD2. Looked up from germline, CDR1 is SGHVS and CDR2 is FNYEAQ. V lost 1 base and J lost 2; bases outside the gene matches: 2. This CDR3 comprises 15 residues. CDR3 nucleotides: TGTGCCAGCAGCTTAGGGACTAGCGGCACCTACGAGCAGTACTTC. It encodes CASSLGTSGTYEQYF.

The table lists this clone with a count of one. The chain uses TRBV4-1 and TRBJ1-2, with 9 bases lining up with TRBD1. V dropped 4 bases and J dropped 8; count of bases not matched to a gene: 17. CDR1 and CDR2 (germline): MGHRA, YSYEKL. This CDR3 region has 17 residues. The CDR3 DNA reads as TGCGCCAGCAGCCCAGGTATACGGGGACAGGGCCCTCCGGGCTACACCTTC. This sequence encodes CASSPGIRGQGPPGYTF.

CDR3 protein: CATSRVVSAALTDTQYF. CDR3 bases: TGTGCCACCAGCAGAGTAGTAAGCGCCGCACTCACAGATACGCAGTATTTT. The chain links TRBV15 to TRBJ2-3, with no clear D. The CDR3 runs to 17 residues. V was shortened by 1 base and J by 2 bases, with 16 bases between the two germline ends. The germline gives CDR1 LNHNV, CDR2 YYDKDF (reference sequence). Full variable domain (remainder filled in from reference TRBV15 and TRBJ2-3): DAMVIQNPRYQVTQFGKPVTLSCSQTLNHNVMYWYQQKSSQAPKLLFHYYDKDFNNEADTPDNFQSRRPNTSFCFLDIRSPGLGDTAMYLCATSRVVSAALTDTQYFGPGTRLTVL.

J is TRBJ2-2 and V is TRBV27, with 14 bases fitting TRBD2. Germline CDR1 and CDR2: MNHEY and SMNVEV (reference sequence). CDR3 length equals 18 residues. The V segment lost 2 bases and the J segment 4 bases; nucleotides outside the gene matches: 6. The CDR3: CASSLPGLAGDSTGELFF. Here the CDR3 DNA reads TGTGCCAGCAGTTTACCGGGACTAGCGGGAGACTCCACCGGGGAGCTGTTTTTT.

The chain carries TRBV28 and TRBJ2-1; the D is unclear. The germline V and J ends were trimmed by 6 bases and 5 bases, with 20 bases remaining between them. CDR3 size: 16 residues. Looked up from germline, CDR1 is MDHEN and CDR2 is SYDVKM. This CDR3 is CASSPALRRINNEQFF. The CDR3 bases are TGTGCCAGCAGCCCCGCATTGAGGCGGATAAACAATGAGCAGTTCTTC.

This clone showed up just once. The V call is TRBV4-1, the J call TRBJ1-2; 8 bases align to TRBD1. The germline CDR1 and CDR2 sequences are MGHRA and YSYEKL. CDR3 length equals 17 residues. J lost 0 bases, V lost 1 base, and 7 bases had no gene match. CDR3 nucleotides: TGCGCCAGCAGCCAAGTGGGGACAGGCCACTCTAACTATGGCTACACCTTC. Its protein product is CASSQVGTGHSNYGYTF.

V and J are TRBV20-1 and TRBJ2-7; D gene uncertain. CDR3 length: 11 residues. The ends were cut back, 1 base at V and 6 bases at J, with 7 bases in the middle. CDR1 is DFQATT, CDR2 SNEGSKA, per germline (reference sequence). CDR3 residues: CSARAYSEQYF. The CDR3 nucleotides are TGCAGTGCTAGAGCCTATAGCGAGCAGTACTTC.

This clone was recorded a few times. The sample contains more than one DNA sequence encoding this CDR3. The V and J genes are TRBV29-1 and TRBJ1-1; D is unresolved. The CDR3 runs 17 residues. Germline values: CDR1 SQVTM, CDR2 ANQGSEA. The ends were cut back, 6 bases at V and 1 base at J, with 24 bases in the middle. The CDR3 DNA reads TGCAGCGTGTTCAGAAGTGGGAGACGGCATACGAACACTGAAGCTTTCTTT. Protein sequence: CSVFRSGRRHTNTEAFF.

This clone was seen only once. DNA for the CDR3: TGTGCCAGCAGCCCCCGGGACACCCACGAGCAGTACTTC. Its protein is CASSPRDTHEQYF. The genes are TRBV7-8 and TRBJ2-7; possible D gene TRBD1, 6 bases. This CDR3 has 13 amino acids. Germline lookup yields CDR1 SGHVS and CDR2 FQNEAQ. Trimming shortened V by 5 bases and J by 5 bases, and 13 bases separated the two germline ends.